A selection of T cell receptor beta chains follows, all from one sample in a study of T cells in Graves' hyperthyroidism and ophthalmopathy. MiXCR, run by TCRdb on the multiplex PCR reads, gives a single entry per CDR3 protein. The table has over 400,000 distinct CDR3 sequences, about 15% seen once. Input material: blood. These receptors all come from a man aged 18-30 years with Graves' ophthalmopathy. Both conserved end residues are part of each CDR3.

V	J	CDR3
TRBV29-1	TRBJ1-2	CSVLSFNYGYTF
TRBV2	TRBJ2-5	CASSEAGWETQYF
TRBV5-8	TRBJ1-1	CASSPGPPTEASF
TRBV12-3/TRBV12-4	TRBJ2-1	CASSPTSGGGEQFF
TRBV6-1	TRBJ1-2	CASSYGHSANYGYTF
TRBV20-1	TRBJ1-1	CSAPRGVSEAFF
TRBV2	TRBJ2-7	CASSDPGAGGSYEQYF
TRBV5-1	TRBJ2-1	CASSLSVLAGEQFF
TRBV4-2	TRBJ1-1	CASSQDAGNTEAFF
TRBV29-1	TRBJ2-5	CSVDPGGRKTQYF
TRBV6-6	TRBJ2-7	CASSYSFGGISYEQYF
TRBV5-1	TRBJ2-2	CASSLVRTGIPGELFF
TRBV19	TRBJ1-1	CASSSRGGINTEAFF
TRBV9	TRBJ2-1	CASSAGLAETNEQFF